Below are 10 T cell receptor beta chains sequenced from a single sample in a study of blood T cell repertoires in COVID-19. Assay used: immunoSEQ multiplex PCR; TCRdb lists only in-frame clones, some missing. Counted here are hundreds of thousands of clones, 70% to 90% occurring once; the ten biggest clones make up approximately 3%. Sequenced material: peripheral blood. All receptors derive from a woman younger than 45 with COVID-19, enrolled during active disease.

This chain joins TRBV2 and TRBJ2-7; 10 bases match TRBD1. J lost 4 bases, V lost 6 bases, and 6 bases had no gene match. The CDR3 has 14 residues. From germline, CDR1 is SNHLY and CDR2 FYNNEI. Here the CDR3 reads CASSTGTGDYEQYF. The DNA of the CDR3 is TGTGCCAGCAGCACCGGGACAGGGGATTACGAGCAGTACTTC.

The chain employs TRBV7-2 and TRBJ2-1; 14 bases fit TRBD2. The ends lost 3 bases at V and 9 bases at J; junction bases unmatched: 7. CDR1 is SGHTA and CDR2 is FQGNSA in the germline V gene. CDR3 length equals 16 residues. The DNA of the CDR3 is TGTGCCAGCAGCTTCGGACTAGCGGGAGGCGGAGGTGAGCAGTTCTTC. Translated: CASSFGLAGGGGEQFF.

The chain uses TRBV24-1 and TRBJ1-5; D ambiguous. CDR1 KGHDR and CDR2 SFDVKD come from the germline V gene. The CDR3 is 14 amino acids. V lost 5 bases to trimming and J lost 3 bases, with 10 bases between them. CDR3 amino acids: CATSGALYNQPQHF. Written as DNA, the CDR3 is TGTGCCACCAGTGGGGCTTTGTACAATCAGCCCCAGCATTTT.

V gene TRBV7-8 combines with J gene TRBJ2-7, with D possibly being TRBD2 (5 bases). The CDR3 sequence is 14 residues long. Germline V gene sequence: CDR1 SGHVS, CDR2 FQNEAQ. V lost 1 base and J 5 bases, leaving 12 bases between the germline ends. CDR3: CASSLVAGLDEQYF. For the CDR3, the DNA is TGTGCCAGCAGCTTAGTAGCTGGACTGGACGAGCAGTACTTC.

This chain joins TRBV5-1 and TRBJ2-5, with no clear D. This CDR3 has 14 residues. Trimming pared 3 bases from V and 0 bases from J, leaving 9 bases between. Germline V lookup: CDR1 SGHRS, CDR2 YFSETQ. CDR3 sequence reads: CASSWHRYQETQYF. The CDR3 nucleotides read TGCGCCAGCAGCTGGCATCGATACCAAGAGACCCAGTACTTC.

The chain recombines TRBV18 with TRBJ1-2, with D hard to call. Deletions cut 6 bases from V and 4 bases from J, with 12 bases between. The CDR3 has 13 residues. Looked up from germline, CDR1 is KGHSH and CDR2 is LQKENI. CDR3 protein: CASSRPDGYGYTF. CDR3 sequence (DNA): TGTGCCAGCTCGAGGCCAGACGGCTATGGCTACACCTTC.

The rearrangement uses TRBV7-9 and TRBJ1-1; TRBD1 matches at 9 bases. This CDR3 is built from 17 residues. In germline, CDR1 is SEHNR, CDR2 FQNEAQ (reference sequence). The V gene end was trimmed by 4 bases and the J gene end by 0 bases; junction bases not matched to a gene: 9. The CDR3: CASSSQGARGMNTEAFF. In DNA form, the CDR3 reads TGTGCCAGCAGCTCACAGGGGGCGCGAGGTATGAACACTGAAGCTTTCTTT.

The rearrangement joins TRBV9 to TRBJ2-1, with D maybe TRBD1 (6 bases). Between the trimmed V and J ends, which lost 1 base and 12 bases, there was a span of 14 bases. This CDR3 has 13 residues. CDR1 SGDLS and CDR2 YYNGEE come from the germline V gene. The CDR3: CASSVSDEGGQFF. The CDR3 DNA sequence: TGTGCCAGCAGCGTATCGGATGAAGGGGGGCAGTTCTTC.

The gene calls are TRBV27 and TRBJ1-2; maybe TRBD1 (6 bases). The V gene lost 4 bases and the J gene lost 4 bases, with 13 bases spanning the gap. Looked up from germline, CDR1 is MNHEY and CDR2 is SMNVEV (reference sequence). This CDR3 has 14 residues. The CDR3 region is CASSSVDRPYGYTF. The CDR3 DNA is TGTGCCAGCAGTTCCGTCGACAGGCCCTATGGCTACACCTTC.

The sample holds a few counts of this clone. The chain couples TRBV27 to TRBJ1-1; 10 bases align to TRBD1. Germline values: CDR1 MNHEY, CDR2 SMNVEV (reference sequence). Unmatched junction bases numbered 5, after V lost 6 bases and J lost 1 base. There are 15 residues in the CDR3. The DNA of the CDR3 is TGTGCCAGCAGAGGGACAGGGGCCGCGAACACTGAAGCTTTCTTT. Translation gives CASRGTGAANTEAFF.